This T cell receptor (beta chain) was captured by sequencing in a study of shared clonotypes between healthy human individuals. The study, taken as a whole, reports: Generation probability values for non-shared clonotypes were lower than those for clonotypes shared by all four donors.

This clone was detected ten times or more. No antigen is known for it. The CDR3 covers 12 residues. V was pared by 0 bases and J by 3 bases, with 3 bases between. Germline V gives CDR1 ENHRY, CDR2 SYGVKD. Every immunoSEQ plate was one replicate of a subset's evenly spread DNA. About 30,000 T cell genomes (approximately 0.2 ug DNA) went into each sorted-subset replicate. Only in-frame clones appear in the TCRdb table, and some are missing; sequencing was by immunoSEQ multiplex PCR. The sample gives some 1 million clones, 65% to 80% of which show up once; roughly 1.4% is in the top ten. The clonotype was recovered from a man aged 18 to 29 in good health. The sequenced sample was memory CD4+ T cells sorted from blood. Regarding subset: CD45RA-negative fraction. The chain couples TRBV10-3 to TRBJ2-7; D not certain. In nucleotides, the CDR3 is TGTGCCATCAGTGAGTCTAACTACGAGCAGTACTTC. Its translation: CAISESNYEQYF.